A single sample gave rise to the 5 T cell receptor beta chains below, sequenced in a study of blood T cell repertoires in COVID-19. Libraries were prepared by immunoSEQ multiplex PCR; TCRdb keeps only in-frame clonotypes and omits some of them. The table has fewer than 400,000 clones, 90% seen once. Sequencing was carried out using peripheral blood. The receptors derive from a woman aged 25 to 45 with COVID-19, enrolled during active disease.

This clone has a single count. The chain employs TRBV28 and TRBJ1-3; no definite D call. Trimming removed 5 bases from V and 2 bases from J, with 7 bases in between. This CDR3 is built from 13 residues. CDR1 and CDR2 (germline): MDHEN, SYDVKM. Written as DNA, the CDR3 is TGTGCCAGCAGTCCTACAGCTGGAAACACCATATATTTT. As protein: CASSPTAGNTIYF.

This clone turned up a few times. The CDR3 DNA sequence: TGTGCCAGCAGTTTATCCCCCATCAGGGGGCTGGGCTATGGCTACACCTTC. It yields the protein CASSLSPIRGLGYGYTF. The chain links TRBV27 to TRBJ1-2; 8 bases fit TRBD1. Looked up from germline, CDR1 is MNHEY and CDR2 is SMNVEV (reference sequence). J gave up 4 bases and V 0 bases, and 10 bases lay outside the gene matches. The CDR3 sequence is 17 residues long.

This clone was counted once. V and J are TRBV10-1 and TRBJ2-1; D possibly corresponds to TRBD1 (5 bases). The CDR3 extends over 11 amino acids. Per the germline V gene, CDR1 is WNHNN and CDR2 is SYGVQD (reference sequence). Trimming took 4 bases from V and 10 from J, leaving 8 bases between them. DNA for the CDR3: TGCGCCAGCAGTGTGGGGCAAGAGCAGTTCTTC. Its protein product is CASSVGQEQFF.

This clone was seen a few times. This chain links TRBV6-5 with TRBJ2-7; 10 nucleotides line up with TRBD1. CDR3 size: 14 residues. V was clipped by 6 bases and J by 10 bases; unmatched bases: 12. From germline, CDR1 is MNHEY and CDR2 SVGAGI. CDR3 nucleotide sequence: TGTGCCAGCAGAGCGGTAGACAGGGGGCGCCCCCAGTACTTC. Amino acid sequence: CASRAVDRGRPQYF.

About this clone itself: Other DNA sequences from this sample encode an identical CDR3 as well. V and J are TRBV30 and TRBJ1-1; TRBD1 might be the D (5 bases). The CDR3 covers 12 residues. Trimming pared 1 base from V and 5 bases from J, leaving 8 bases between. In germline, CDR1 is GTSNPN, CDR2 SVGIG (reference sequence). The CDR3 region is CAWSGRGTEAFF. The CDR3 DNA is TGTGCCTGGAGTGGGAGGGGAACTGAAGCTTTCTTT.